The rows below give T cell receptor beta chains drawn from one sample of a study of cytomegalovirus exposure and HLA in healthy donors. Assay used: immunoSEQ multiplex PCR; TCRdb lists only in-frame clones, some missing. The sample totals 45,000 or so clones. The sample comprised PBMCs. These receptors all come from a male donor in good health and CMV-seronegative. Both conserved end residues are part of each CDR3. D genes are given only for firm matches.

J gene: TRBJ2-7; D gene: TRBD1; V gene: TRBV11-2; CDR3 DNA: TGTGCCAGCAGCAGGGACAGGGCCCACGAGCAGTACTTC; CDR3 protein: CASSRDRAHEQYF
J gene: TRBJ2-5; D gene: -; V gene: TRBV7-6; CDR3 DNA: TGTGCCAGCAGCTCGAGGGAGACCCAGTACTTC; CDR3 protein: CASSSRETQYF
J gene: TRBJ1-1; D gene: TRBD1; V gene: TRBV6-5; CDR3 DNA: TGTGCCAGCAGTACGGGACAGATGAACACTGAAGCTTTCTTT; CDR3 protein: CASSTGQMNTEAFF
J gene: TRBJ1-1; D gene: -; V gene: TRBV6-5; CDR3 DNA: TGTGCCAGCAGCGCTCCGGGGGGCACTGAAGCTTTCTTT; CDR3 protein: CASSAPGGTEAFF
J gene: TRBJ2-2; D gene: -; V gene: TRBV5-1; CDR3 DNA: TGCGCCAGCAGCTTGGCCAGGGGCGGGGAGCTGTTTTTT; CDR3 protein: CASSLARGGELFF
J gene: TRBJ2-1; D gene: TRBD2; V gene: TRBV7-6; CDR3 DNA: TGTGCCAGCAGAATAGGGACTAGCGGGGGCAATGAGCAGTTCTTC; CDR3 protein: CASRIGTSGGNEQFF
J gene: TRBJ2-1; D gene: TRBD2; V gene: TRBV19; CDR3 DNA: TGTGCCAGTAGTATAGACGGGGGGGCCTACAATGAGCAGTTCTTC; CDR3 protein: CASSIDGGAYNEQFF
J gene: TRBJ1-5; D gene: TRBD1; V gene: TRBV7-2; CDR3 DNA: TGTGCCAGCAGCTTCAAGGGGGCAGCGGTGCAGCCCCAGCATTTT; CDR3 protein: CASSFKGAAVQPQHF
J gene: TRBJ1-6; D gene: TRBD1; V gene: TRBV5-6; CDR3 DNA: TGTGCCAGCAGCTTGGGGGGACAGGGTGGTTCACCCCTCCACTTT; CDR3 protein: CASSLGGQGGSPLHF
J gene: TRBJ2-3; D gene: TRBD2; V gene: TRBV7-3; CDR3 DNA: TGTGCCAGCAGCTTATCAGCGGGGGCGTCCACAGATACGCAGTATTTT; CDR3 protein: CASSLSAGASTDTQYF
J gene: TRBJ2-3; D gene: -; V gene: TRBV5-4; CDR3 DNA: TGTGCCAGCAGCTTGAGGAGGAGTGGGGGGTTCACAGATACGCAGTATTTT; CDR3 protein: CASSLRRSGGFTDTQYF
J gene: TRBJ2-3; D gene: -; V gene: TRBV7-9; CDR3 DNA: TGTGCCAGCAGCTTTAGGGGTGATACGCAGTATTTT; CDR3 protein: CASSFRGDTQYF
J gene: TRBJ2-5; D gene: TRBD2; V gene: TRBV2; CDR3 DNA: TGTGCCAGCAGTAACCGGGACTACCAGTACTTC; CDR3 protein: CASSNRDYQYF